A selection of T cell receptor beta chains follows, all from one sample in a study of long-term antiretroviral therapy in people with HIV. Clones were sequenced by immunoSEQ multiplex PCR, and TCRdb holds only the in-frame ones, with some missing. The table records 25,000 to 35,000 clones, roughly 86% of them present only once. The specimen was unsorted PBMCs, collected 0.8 years after starting antiretroviral therapy. The origin of the receptors is a woman in her twenties or thirties with HIV. CDR3s include the opening cysteine and the closing phenylalanine or tryptophan. A D gene is named only where the DNA matches it firmly. Expanded clones are given a class, and other clones once, few, many or no size at all.

j_gene | abundance | v_gene | d_gene | CDR3nt | CDR3aa
TRBJ2-1 | . | TRBV5-6 | . | TGTGCCAGCAGCTTCGTGGGCGCCGATCTGGACTCCTACAATGAGCAGTTCTTC | CASSFVGADLDSYNEQFF
TRBJ2-3 | . | TRBV11-3 | TRBD1 | TGTGCCAGCAGCTTATCAACAGGGGCAGATACGCAGTATTTT | CASSLSTGADTQYF
TRBJ2-7 | . | TRBV29-1 | . | TGCAGCGTTGAAGGACAGGCCGCCAACGAGCAGTACTTC | CSVEGQAANEQYF
TRBJ1-6 | once | TRBV30 | TRBD1 | TGTGCCTGGAGACTGGGACAGAACTATAATTCACCCCTCCACTTT | CAWRLGQNYNSPLHF
TRBJ2-3 | few | TRBV6-5 | TRBD1 | TGTGCCAGCAGCCTGGGACAGAACACAGATACGCAGTATTTT | CASSLGQNTDTQYF
TRBJ1-5 | . | TRBV30 | . | TGTGCCTGGAGTGTAGCCAGGGAGAATCAGCCCCAGCATTTT | CAWSVARENQPQHF
TRBJ1-1 | . | TRBV18 | . | TGTGCCAGCTCACCAGGGGCCAGTATGAACACTGAAGCTTTCTTT | CASSPGASMNTEAFF
TRBJ1-4 | . | TRBV13 | . | TGTGCCAGCAGCTTAGGCGTATTTGGGGATGGCCCAACTAATGAAAAACTGTTTTTT | CASSLGVFGDGPTNEKLFF
TRBJ1-1 | . | TRBV9 | TRBD1 | TGTGCCAGCAGTCGGGACAGGGGCACTGAAGCTTTCTTT | CASSRDRGTEAFF
TRBJ1-1 | few | TRBV11-2 | . | TGTGCCAGCAGCTTAGATCTGTCAGGGAACACTGAAGCTTTCTTT | CASSLDLSGNTEAFF
TRBJ2-7 | . | TRBV15 | . | TGTGCCACCAGCAGGGGGCAGGGGACAACCTACGAGCAGTACTTC | CATSRGQGTTYEQYF
TRBJ1-5 | . | TRBV6-5 | TRBD1 | TGTGCCAGCAGACAAACAGGGGGCTGGCAGCCCCAGCATTTT | CASRQTGGWQPQHF
TRBJ2-3 | . | TRBV2 | . | TGTGCCAGCGGGTCGGCCGGCTTTAGCACAGATACGCAGTATTTT | CASGSAGFSTDTQYF
TRBJ1-5 | . | TRBV27 | . | TGTGCCAGCAGTTTTAGGGGACATCAGCCCCAGCATTTT | CASSFRGHQPQHF
TRBJ2-5 | . | TRBV5-1 | . | TGCGCCAGCAGCTTGGGAAAAGTGCGGGAGACCCAGTACTTC | CASSLGKVRETQYF
TRBJ2-5 | . | TRBV10-2 | TRBD2 | TGCGCCAGCAGTCAGGCTAAGCGGGGGGGCCAGGGTCAAGAGACCCAGTACTTC | CASSQAKRGGQGQETQYF
TRBJ1-6 | . | TRBV2 | . | TGTGCCAGCTGCCCCGGGTACGCACCCCTCCACTTT | CASCPGYAPLHF
TRBJ2-3 | large | TRBV4-1 | . | TGCGCCAGCAGCCAAGTCCTACAGGGATATTCAGATACGCAGTATTTT | CASSQVLQGYSDTQYF
TRBJ2-1 | few | TRBV14 | . | TGTGCCAGCAGTCCTTCGGGGGCCGGTTTTGAAGAGCAGTTCTTC | CASSPSGAGFEEQFF
TRBJ1-1 | . | TRBV5-6 | . | TGTGCCAGCAGCTTGCGGGGCTTGGGGACTGAAGCTTTCTTT | CASSLRGLGTEAFF